This T cell receptor (beta chain) was recovered during a study of blood T cell repertoires in COVID-19. Assay: immunoSEQ multiplex PCR; the TCRdb copy retains only in-frame clones and omits some. The repertoire holds a few hundred thousand clones, with 87% as singletons. Unmatched junction bases numbered 9, after V lost 3 bases and J lost 2 bases. Germline CDR1 and CDR2: SEHNR and FQNEAQ (reference sequence). The CDR3 loop spans 16 amino acids. Cohorts were assigned according to the clinical history that participants reported. Cohort 3 donors were reported recovered after two negative PCRs, clearance, or symptom resolution.

This chain connects TRBV7-9 to TRBJ2-5; 7 nucleotides line up with TRBD2. The sample was PBMCs or T cells enriched from blood (not recorded which). The receptor was isolated from a young woman who had recovered from COVID-19. The CDR3 is CASSFEPSGRQETQYF. DNA for the CDR3: TGTGCCAGCAGCTTTGAGCCTAGCGGCCGGCAAGAGACCCAGTACTTC.